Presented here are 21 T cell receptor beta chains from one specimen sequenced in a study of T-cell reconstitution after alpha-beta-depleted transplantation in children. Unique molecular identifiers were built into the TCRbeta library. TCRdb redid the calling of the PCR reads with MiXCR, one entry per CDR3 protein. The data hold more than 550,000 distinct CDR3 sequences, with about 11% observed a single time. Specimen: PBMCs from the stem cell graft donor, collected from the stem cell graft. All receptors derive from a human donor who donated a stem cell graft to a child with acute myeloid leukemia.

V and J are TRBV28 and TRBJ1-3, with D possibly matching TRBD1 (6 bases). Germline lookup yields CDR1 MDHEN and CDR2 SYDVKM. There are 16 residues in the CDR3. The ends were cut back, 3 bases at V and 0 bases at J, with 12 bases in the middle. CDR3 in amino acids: CASSFAGTHSGNTIYF. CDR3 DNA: TGTGCCAGCAGTTTTGCCGGGACACACTCTGGAAACACCATATATTTT. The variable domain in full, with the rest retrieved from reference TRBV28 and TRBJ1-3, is DVKVTQSSRYLVKRTGEKVFLECVQDMDHENMFWYRQDPGLGLRLIYFSYDVKMKEKGDIPEGYSVSREKKERFSLILESASTNQTSMYLCASSFAGTHSGNTIYFGEGSWLTVV.

In DNA form, the CDR3 reads TGCGCCAGCAGCTTACAGGGGATGAACACCGGGGAGCTGTTTTTT. This codes for CASSLQGMNTGELFF. This chain links TRBV5-1 with TRBJ2-2; 7 nucleotides line up with TRBD1. The CDR3 sequence is 15 residues long. CDR1 is SGHRS, CDR2 YFSETQ, per germline. V was pared by 2 bases and J by 1 base, with 2 bases of the junction left unmatched.

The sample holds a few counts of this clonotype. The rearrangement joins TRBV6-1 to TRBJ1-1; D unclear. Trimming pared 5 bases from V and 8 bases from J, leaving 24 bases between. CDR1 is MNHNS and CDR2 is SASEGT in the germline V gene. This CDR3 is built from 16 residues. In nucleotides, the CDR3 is TGTGCCAGCAGTCCCCCAGGAATCAGAAAATCCCTAGAAGCTTTCTTT. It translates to CASSPPGIRKSLEAFF.

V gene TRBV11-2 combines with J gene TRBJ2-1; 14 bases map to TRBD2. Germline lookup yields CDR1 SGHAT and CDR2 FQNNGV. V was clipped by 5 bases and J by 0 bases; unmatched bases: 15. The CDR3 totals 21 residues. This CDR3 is CASSPSGTLGTSGSSYNEQFF. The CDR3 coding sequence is TGTGCCAGCAGCCCGTCGGGGACACTTGGGACTAGCGGGAGCTCCTACAATGAGCAGTTCTTC. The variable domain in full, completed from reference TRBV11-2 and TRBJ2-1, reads EAGVAQSPRYKIIEKRQSVAFWCNPISGHATLYWYQQILGQGPKLLIQFQNNGVVDDSQLPKDRFSAERLKGVDSTLKIQPAKLEDSAVYLCASSPSGTLGTSGSSYNEQFFGPGTRLTVL.

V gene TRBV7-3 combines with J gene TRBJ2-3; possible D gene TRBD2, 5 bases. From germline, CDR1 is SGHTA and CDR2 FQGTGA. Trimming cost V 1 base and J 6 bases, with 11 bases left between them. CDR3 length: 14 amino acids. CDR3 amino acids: CASSLRGSLDTQYF. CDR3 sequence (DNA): TGTGCCAGCAGCTTAAGAGGGAGTTTGGATACGCAGTATTTT.

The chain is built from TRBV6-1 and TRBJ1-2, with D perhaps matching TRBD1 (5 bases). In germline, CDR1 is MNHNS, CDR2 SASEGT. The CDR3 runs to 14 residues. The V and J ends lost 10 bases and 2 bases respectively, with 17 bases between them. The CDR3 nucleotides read TGTGCCATAGCCCACGGGGGTAACAACTATGGCTACACCTTC. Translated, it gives CAIAHGGNNYGYTF.

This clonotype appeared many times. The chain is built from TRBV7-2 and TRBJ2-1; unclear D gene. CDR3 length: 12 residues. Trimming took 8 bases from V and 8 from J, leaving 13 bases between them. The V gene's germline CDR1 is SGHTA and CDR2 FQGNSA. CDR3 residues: CASSTQVDEQFF. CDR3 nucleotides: TGTGCCAGCTCTACCCAGGTCGATGAGCAGTTCTTC. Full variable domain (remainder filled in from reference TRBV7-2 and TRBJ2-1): GAGVSQSPSNKVTEKGKDVELRCDPISGHTALYWYRQSLGQGLEFLIYFQGNSAPDKSGLPSDRFSAERTGGSVSTLTIQRTQQEDSAVYLCASSTQVDEQFFGPGTRLTVL.

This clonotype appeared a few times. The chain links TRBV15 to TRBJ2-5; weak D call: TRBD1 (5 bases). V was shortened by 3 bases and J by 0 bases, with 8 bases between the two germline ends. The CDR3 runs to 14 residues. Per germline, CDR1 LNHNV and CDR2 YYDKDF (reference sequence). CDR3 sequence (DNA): TGTGCCACCAGCAGCCCAGGGTACCAAGAGACCCAGTACTTC. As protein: CATSSPGYQETQYF.

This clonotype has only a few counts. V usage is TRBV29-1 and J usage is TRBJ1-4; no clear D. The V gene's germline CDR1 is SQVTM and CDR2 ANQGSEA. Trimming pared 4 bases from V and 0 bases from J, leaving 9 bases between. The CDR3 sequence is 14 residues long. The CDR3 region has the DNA TGCAGCGTTGGTTCGCGAGCAACTAATGAAAAACTGTTTTTT. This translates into CSVGSRATNEKLFF.

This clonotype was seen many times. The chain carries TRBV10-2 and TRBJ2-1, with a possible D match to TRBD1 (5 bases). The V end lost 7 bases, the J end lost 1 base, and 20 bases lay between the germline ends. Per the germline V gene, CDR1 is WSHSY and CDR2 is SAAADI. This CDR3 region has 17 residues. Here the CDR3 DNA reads TGCGCCAGCATGGGCCAGGGAAGGGAAGGATCCTACAATGAGCAGTTCTTC. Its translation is CASMGQGREGSYNEQFF.

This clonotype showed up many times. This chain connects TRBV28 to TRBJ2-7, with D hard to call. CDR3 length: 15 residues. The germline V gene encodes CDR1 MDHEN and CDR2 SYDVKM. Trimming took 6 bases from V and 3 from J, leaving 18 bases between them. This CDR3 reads CASSRLIVPSYEQYF. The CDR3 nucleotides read TGTGCCAGCAGCCGACTCATCGTACCGAGCTACGAGCAGTACTTC.

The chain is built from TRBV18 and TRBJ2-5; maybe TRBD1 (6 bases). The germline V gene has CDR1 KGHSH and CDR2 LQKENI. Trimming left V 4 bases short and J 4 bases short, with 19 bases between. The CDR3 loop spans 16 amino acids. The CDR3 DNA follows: TGTGCCAGCTCACGTACTGGACAGCAAGTCGCAGAGACCCAGTACTTC. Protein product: CASSRTGQQVAETQYF.

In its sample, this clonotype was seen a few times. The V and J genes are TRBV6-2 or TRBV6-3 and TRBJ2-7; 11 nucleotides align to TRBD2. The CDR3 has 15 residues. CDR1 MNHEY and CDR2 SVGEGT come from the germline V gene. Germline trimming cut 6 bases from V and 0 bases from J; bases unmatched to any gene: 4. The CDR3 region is CASSTLAGVSYEQYF. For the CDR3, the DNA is TGTGCCAGCAGCACACTAGCGGGAGTCTCCTACGAGCAGTACTTC.

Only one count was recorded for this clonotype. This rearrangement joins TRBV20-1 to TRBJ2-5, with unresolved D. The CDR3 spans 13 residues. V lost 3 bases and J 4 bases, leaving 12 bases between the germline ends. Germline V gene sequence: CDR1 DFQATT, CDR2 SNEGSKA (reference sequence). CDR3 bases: TGCAGTGCTAGGGACCCCCAGACAGAGACCCAGTACTTC. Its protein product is CSARDPQTETQYF.

The CDR3, as DNA: TGTGCCAGCAGCTCGGACAACTATGGCTACACCTTC. This sequence encodes CASSSDNYGYTF. The genes are TRBV7-8 and TRBJ1-2; D unclear. Germline V gene sequence: CDR1 SGHVS, CDR2 FQNEAQ. CDR3 length: 12 residues. V was cut by 4 bases and J by 2 bases, with 5 bases left in between.

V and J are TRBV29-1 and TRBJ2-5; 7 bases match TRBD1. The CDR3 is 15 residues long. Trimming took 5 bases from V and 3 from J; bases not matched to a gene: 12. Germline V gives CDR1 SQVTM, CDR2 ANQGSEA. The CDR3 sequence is CSVNYRTGPKETQYF. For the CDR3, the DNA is TGCAGCGTTAATTACAGGACAGGACCTAAAGAGACCCAGTACTTC.

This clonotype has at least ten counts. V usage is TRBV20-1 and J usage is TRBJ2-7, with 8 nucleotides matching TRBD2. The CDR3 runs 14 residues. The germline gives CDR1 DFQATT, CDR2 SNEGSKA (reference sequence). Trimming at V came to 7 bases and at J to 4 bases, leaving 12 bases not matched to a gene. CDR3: CSGHFPGLVYEQYF. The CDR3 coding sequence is TGCAGTGGCCACTTTCCGGGACTAGTTTACGAGCAGTACTTC.

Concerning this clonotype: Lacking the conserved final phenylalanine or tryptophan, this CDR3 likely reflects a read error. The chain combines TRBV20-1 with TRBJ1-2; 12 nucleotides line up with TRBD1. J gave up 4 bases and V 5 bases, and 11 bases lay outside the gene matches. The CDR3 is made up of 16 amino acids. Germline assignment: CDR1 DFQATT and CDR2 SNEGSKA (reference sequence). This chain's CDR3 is CSAPTGTGGLGYGYTI. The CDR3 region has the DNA TGCAGTGCTCCGACCGGGACAGGGGGCCTGGGCTATGGCTACACCATC.

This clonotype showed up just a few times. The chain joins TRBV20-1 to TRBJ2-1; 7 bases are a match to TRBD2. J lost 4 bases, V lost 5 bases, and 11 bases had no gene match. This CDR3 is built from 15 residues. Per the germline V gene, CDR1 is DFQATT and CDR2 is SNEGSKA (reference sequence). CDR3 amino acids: CSAHPGRRVYNEQFF. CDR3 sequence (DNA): TGCAGTGCTCATCCCGGGAGGCGGGTTTACAATGAGCAGTTCTTC.

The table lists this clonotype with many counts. CDR3 bases: TGTGCCAGCAGTTTTGTTATCGCTGAGACCCAGTACTTC. This sequence encodes CASSFVIAETQYF. This chain joins TRBV12-3 or TRBV12-4 and TRBJ2-5; D remains ambiguous. This CDR3 spans 13 amino acids. Trimming stripped 3 bases from V and 5 bases from J, with 10 bases between.

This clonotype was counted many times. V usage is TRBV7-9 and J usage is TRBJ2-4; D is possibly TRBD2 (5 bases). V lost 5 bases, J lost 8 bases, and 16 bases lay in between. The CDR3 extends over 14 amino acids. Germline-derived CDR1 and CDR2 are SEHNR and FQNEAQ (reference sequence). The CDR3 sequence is CASSQSPTNYIQYF. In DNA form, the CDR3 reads TGTGCCAGCAGCCAGTCGCCGACTAACTACATTCAGTACTTC.